These 32 T cell receptor beta chains were sequenced from one sample in a study of blood T cell repertoires in COVID-19. Clones were read by immunoSEQ multiplex PCR, and TCRdb kept only the in-frame ones, dropping some. The data show 190,000 or so clones, roughly 89% seen once. Material for sequencing was PBMCs or T cells enriched from blood (not recorded which). All receptors come from a man younger than 30 with acute COVID-19.

About this clone itself: Other nucleotide sequences from this sample produce the same CDR3. This sequence joins TRBV28 and TRBJ1-1, with TRBD1 matching over 7 bases. Germline CDR1 reads MDHEN; CDR2 reads SYDVKM. CDR3 length: 14 amino acids. V trimming: 6 bases; J trimming: 0 bases; junction bases outside the gene matches: 4. CDR3 nucleotides: TGTGCCAGCAGCTCGGGACAGATGAACACTGAAGCTTTCTTT. It specifies CASSSGQMNTEAFF.

The chain links TRBV3-1 (or the pseudogene TRBV3-2) to TRBJ1-4; D unresolved. CDR3 length: 12 amino acids. V was shortened by 5 bases and J by 2 bases, with 3 bases between the two germline ends. Germline lookup yields CDR1 LGHDT and CDR2 YNNKEL (reference sequence). The CDR3 spells CASSGTNEKLFF. In DNA form, the CDR3 reads TGTGCCAGCAGCGGCACTAATGAAAAACTGTTTTTT.

This clone was picked up a small number of times. V is TRBV7-2 and J is TRBJ1-2; 9 bases fit TRBD1. V trimming: 5 bases; J trimming: 6 bases; junction bases outside the gene matches: 7. Germline lookup yields CDR1 SGHTA and CDR2 FQGNSA. The CDR3 extends over 14 amino acids. CDR3 sequence reads: CASSTYRGRDGYTF. CDR3 sequence (DNA): TGTGCCAGCAGCACGTACAGGGGGCGCGATGGCTACACCTTC. Supplemented by reference TRBV7-2 and TRBJ1-2, the full variable domain reads GAGVSQSPSNKVTEKGKDVELRCDPISGHTALYWYRQSLGQGLEFLIYFQGNSAPDKSGLPSDRFSAERTGGSVSTLTIQRTQQEDSAVYLCASSTYRGRDGYTFGSGTRLTVV.

The chain employs TRBV28 and TRBJ1-1, with 7 bases matching TRBD1. V lost 2 bases, J lost 7 bases, and 16 bases stayed unmatched. CDR1 is MDHEN and CDR2 is SYDVKM in the germline V gene. The CDR3 totals 17 residues. The CDR3 nucleotides read TGTGCCAGCAGTTTAGCCCTTGCGAAAGGGGGCGGACTTGAAGCTTTCTTT. Protein: CASSLALAKGGGLEAFF.

V gene TRBV6-1 combines with J gene TRBJ1-5; 10 nucleotides align to TRBD1. The germline gives CDR1 MNHNS, CDR2 SASEGT. The CDR3 covers 18 residues. Trimming took 2 bases from V and 0 from J; bases not matched to a gene: 7. The CDR3 here is CASSEWTGGPYSNQPQHF. The CDR3 coding sequence is TGTGCCAGCAGTGAATGGACAGGGGGGCCTTATAGCAATCAGCCCCAGCATTTT.

The gene calls are TRBV11-3 and TRBJ2-2; TRBD1 agrees at 9 bases. Germline values: CDR1 SGHNT, CDR2 YENEEA. Trimming took 5 bases from V and 2 from J; bases not matched to a gene: 12. This CDR3 spans 18 amino acids. The chain's CDR3 is CASSPGRDRVENTGELFF. As DNA, the CDR3 is TGTGCCAGCAGCCCCGGGCGGGACAGGGTAGAAAACACCGGGGAGCTGTTTTTT.

The genes are TRBV19 and TRBJ1-1; maybe TRBD1 (6 bases). Trimming removed 1 base at V and 4 bases at J, with 7 bases between. This CDR3 spans 13 amino acids. The germline gives CDR1 LNHDA, CDR2 SQIVND (reference sequence). The CDR3 nucleotides are TGTGCCAGTAGTATAGTACAGGGCACTGAAGCTTTCTTT. Its translation: CASSIVQGTEAFF.

The rearrangement links TRBV11-2 to TRBJ2-1, with 11 bases fitting TRBD2. The CDR3 covers 17 residues. From germline, CDR1 is SGHAT and CDR2 FQNNGV. The trim removed 1 base at V and 7 bases at J, leaving 9 bases unmatched. As DNA, the CDR3 is TGTGCCAGCAGCTTAGGTCTGACTAGCGGGATGGGGAATGAGCAGTTCTTC. It codes for CASSLGLTSGMGNEQFF.

The chain couples TRBV2 to TRBJ1-6; 7 bases map to TRBD1. Germline CDR1 SNHLY, CDR2 FYNNEI. V gave up 5 bases and J gave up 10 bases; unmatched junction bases: 8. This CDR3 contains 14 residues. The CDR3 nucleotides are TGTGCCAGCAGTTCACGACAGGGATCATCACCCCTCCACTTT. Amino acid sequence: CASSSRQGSSPLHF.

This chain connects TRBV6-5 to TRBJ1-3; D is perhaps TRBD1 (5 bases). Germline V gives CDR1 MNHEY, CDR2 SVGAGI. The CDR3 is made up of 15 amino acids. The V and J ends lost 6 bases and 0 bases respectively, with 12 bases between them. The CDR3 nucleotides read TGTGCCAGCAGGGAGGGGAGTATCTCTGGAAACACCATATATTTT. Its translation: CASREGSISGNTIYF.

The chain employs TRBV2 and TRBJ2-3; 7 bases align to TRBD2. The CDR3 totals 15 residues. With V trimmed by 6 bases and J by 3 bases, 9 bases remained unmatched. In germline, CDR1 is SNHLY, CDR2 FYNNEI. CDR3 region: CASRFEGLLTDTQYF. Here the CDR3 DNA reads TGTGCCAGCAGGTTCGAGGGACTACTTACAGATACGCAGTATTTT.

V usage is TRBV30 and J usage is TRBJ1-5; no firm D call. The CDR3 loop spans 11 amino acids. Trimming left V 5 bases short and J 6 bases short, with 8 bases between. Germline V CDR1 and CDR2: GTSNPN, SVGIG (reference sequence). As DNA, the CDR3 is TGTGCCTGGGCCGGTAGTCAGCCCCAGCATTTT. It codes for CAWAGSQPQHF.

V is TRBV13 and J is TRBJ1-4, with D perhaps matching TRBD1 (6 bases). Trimming took 3 bases from V and 8 from J, leaving 16 bases between them. In germline, CDR1 is PRHDT, CDR2 FYEKMQ (reference sequence). The length of the CDR3 is 15 residues. CDR3 nucleotide sequence: TGTGCCAGCAGCTTCGGGACATATGAGGAGGAAAAACTGTTTTTT. It yields the protein CASSFGTYEEEKLFF. The full variable domain, in which reference TRBV13 and TRBJ1-4 provide the parts outside the CDR3, is AAGVIQSPRHLIKEKRETATLKCYPIPRHDTVYWYQQGPGQDPQFLISFYEKMQSDKGSIPDRFSAQQFSDYHSELNMSSLELGDSALYFCASSFGTYEEEKLFFGSGTQLSVL.

This chain joins TRBV19 and TRBJ1-1; D gene uncertain. Trimming cost V 5 bases and J 2 bases, with 6 bases left between them. Germline-derived CDR1 and CDR2 are LNHDA and SQIVND (reference sequence). The CDR3 is 12 amino acids. The CDR3 sequence is CASSVSNTEAFF. CDR3 sequence (DNA): TGTGCCAGTAGTGTGTCAAACACTGAAGCTTTCTTT.

This rearrangement joins TRBV30 to TRBJ1-2; D is unresolved. This CDR3 has 11 amino acids. Trimming took off 3 bases at V and 4 bases at J, with 6 bases between the two ends. CDR1 and CDR2 (germline): GTSNPN, SVGIG (reference sequence). CDR3 residues: CAWRSFYGYTF. The CDR3 DNA is TGTGCCTGGAGGTCCTTCTATGGCTACACCTTC.

The J gene is TRBJ2-7, the V gene TRBV19, with a possible D match to TRBD1 (6 bases). From germline, CDR1 is LNHDA and CDR2 SQIVND (reference sequence). V lost 4 bases to trimming and J lost 1 base, with 11 bases between them. This CDR3 region has 14 residues. The CDR3 region is CASSRDTLSYEQYF. The CDR3 DNA follows: TGTGCCAGTAGTAGGGACACCCTGTCCTACGAGCAGTACTTC.

The V gene is TRBV19, the J gene TRBJ1-4, with TRBD1 matching 10 bases. CDR3 length: 16 residues. The V and J ends lost 5 bases and 3 bases, in that order; junction bases with no gene match: 6. Germline V gene data show CDR1 as LNHDA and CDR2 as SQIVND (reference sequence). CDR3 residues: CASSGLDRGPNEKLFF. The DNA for the CDR3 is TGTGCCAGTAGTGGACTCGACAGGGGGCCTAATGAAAAACTGTTTTTT.

V and J are TRBV7-8 and TRBJ1-5; TRBD1 might be the D (6 bases). Germline V gene lookup returns CDR1 SGHVS and CDR2 FQNEAQ. This CDR3 region has 14 residues. Trimming stripped 1 base from V and 5 bases from J, with 9 bases between. The CDR3 DNA reads TGTGCCAGCAGCTTAGGAGGGGGATATCAGCCCCAGCATTTT. This sequence encodes CASSLGGGYQPQHF.

The chain links TRBV7-2 to TRBJ1-2, with 7 bases matching TRBD1. The CDR3 has 14 amino acids. V was clipped by 5 bases and J by 5 bases; unmatched bases: 8. Germline CDR1 is SGHTA and CDR2 is FQGNSA. The CDR3 spells CASSGTGQPYGYTF. CDR3 DNA: TGTGCCAGCAGCGGGACGGGACAGCCATATGGCTACACCTTC.

This chain joins TRBV28 and TRBJ1-2; TRBD1 is a possible D gene (5 bases). With 11 bases removed from V and 0 bases from J, the gap between germline ends came to 19 bases. This CDR3 region has 15 residues. The V gene's germline CDR1 is MDHEN and CDR2 SYDVKM. CDR3 nucleotides: TGTGCCTCGCACGGGGGGGGAGGAGCTAACTATGGCTACACCTTC. Residues: CASHGGGGANYGYTF.

For the CDR3, the DNA is TGCGCCAGCAGTCAATCACGCAGGGGGCGTCATGGCTACACCTTC. This codes for CASSQSRRGRHGYTF. This rearrangement joins TRBV23-1 to TRBJ1-2, with 8 bases lining up with TRBD1. TRBV23-1 is an ORF; its function is uncertain. The CDR3 sequence is 15 residues long. Trimming cost V 0 bases and J 6 bases; bases outside gene matches: 6.

This chain uses TRBV5-4 with TRBJ2-7; 7 bases are shared with TRBD2. V dropped 2 bases and J dropped 0; count of bases not matched to a gene: 2. This CDR3 is 14 amino acids long. The germline CDR1 and CDR2 sequences are SGHNT and YYREEE (reference sequence). CDR3 DNA: TGTGCCAGCAGCTTAGCGGGGTCCTCCTACGAGCAGTACTTC. Its translation: CASSLAGSSYEQYF. The full variable domain, rest sourced from reference TRBV5-4 and TRBJ2-7, is ETGVTQSPTHLIKTRGQQVTLRCSSQSGHNTVSWYQQALGQGPQFIFQYYREEENGRGNFPPRFSGLQFPNYSSELNVNALELDDSALYLCASSLAGSSYEQYFGPGTRLTVT.

The rearrangement joins TRBV27 to TRBJ2-7; possibly TRBD1 for D (6 bases). Germline CDR1 and CDR2: MNHEY and SMNVEV (reference sequence). There are 14 residues in the CDR3. V lost 5 bases, J lost 2 bases, and 13 bases lay in between. CDR3 sequence reads: CASSPGDTTYEQYF. Written as DNA, the CDR3 is TGTGCCAGCAGTCCTGGGGACACCACCTACGAGCAGTACTTC.

The table lists this clone with a count of one. The DNA of the CDR3 is TGTGCCAGCTCACCGCCACACCATGGCACAGATACGCAGTATTTT. Residues: CASSPPHHGTDTQYF. The chain joins TRBV18 to TRBJ2-3; D unresolved. The CDR3 is made up of 15 amino acids. Germline loops: CDR1 KGHSH, CDR2 LQKENI. Trimming took off 3 bases at V and 1 base at J, with 11 bases between the two ends. The variable domain in full, with the rest retrieved from reference TRBV18 and TRBJ2-3, is NAGVMQNPRHLVRRRGQEARLRCSPMKGHSHVYWYRQLPEEGLKFMVYLQKENIIDESGMPKERFSAEFPKEGPSILRIQQVVRGDSAAYFCASSPPHHGTDTQYFGPGTRLTVL.

The chain uses TRBV5-1 and TRBJ1-5, with TRBD1 matching 7 bases. Trimming at V came to 2 bases and at J to 1 base, leaving 3 bases not matched to a gene. CDR3 length equals 15 residues. Germline V lookup: CDR1 SGHRS, CDR2 YFSETQ. Here the CDR3 reads CASSFDRASNQPQHF. The DNA for the CDR3 is TGCGCCAGCAGCTTTGACAGGGCAAGCAATCAGCCCCAGCATTTT.

This rearrangement joins TRBV7-9 to TRBJ2-7, with D perhaps TRBD1 (5 bases). With 5 bases removed from V and 0 bases from J, the gap between germline ends came to 11 bases. Germline-derived CDR1 and CDR2 are SEHNR and FQNEAQ (reference sequence). This CDR3 region has 14 residues. The CDR3 spells CASSPDTSSYEQYF. As DNA, the CDR3 is TGTGCCAGCAGCCCGGACACGAGCTCCTACGAGCAGTACTTC.

This clone was recorded many times. The chain carries TRBV7-9 and TRBJ1-1, with TRBD1 matching 9 bases. The germline V gene has CDR1 SEHNR and CDR2 FQNEAQ (reference sequence). The CDR3 sequence is 14 residues long. The ends lost 4 bases at V and 3 bases at J; junction bases unmatched: 3. CDR3 coding DNA: TGTGCCAGCAGCTGGAGACAGGGGGACACTGAAGCTTTCTTT. Protein: CASSWRQGDTEAFF.

The chain is built from TRBV7-2 and TRBJ1-2; D remains unclear. The CDR3 spans 13 residues. V was cut by 8 bases and J by 4 bases, with 14 bases left in between. Looked up from germline, CDR1 is SGHTA and CDR2 is FQGNSA. CDR3 bases: TGTGCCAGCCTGACGGGCGCGGGCTATGGCTACACCTTC. Translating it yields CASLTGAGYGYTF.

The chain uses TRBV10-3 and TRBJ1-1, with D unresolved. This CDR3 contains 14 residues. Germline-derived CDR1 and CDR2 are ENHRY and SYGVKD. V was pared by 10 bases and J by 0 bases, with 15 bases between. As DNA, the CDR3 is TGTGCCACCCTACGACCGGGTATGAACACTGAAGCTTTCTTT. Translation gives CATLRPGMNTEAFF.

J is TRBJ2-5 and V is TRBV11-2; 12 nucleotides agree with TRBD1. The V and J ends lost 8 bases and 5 bases, in that order; junction bases with no gene match: 12. The CDR3 totals 16 residues. CDR1 is SGHAT, CDR2 FQNNGV, per germline. The CDR3 coding sequence is TGTGCCAGCTTCGGGGGACAGGGGGCGTCCTGGGAGACCCAGTACTTC. It is translated as CASFGGQGASWETQYF.

The V gene is TRBV28, the J gene TRBJ2-6; 8 positions agree with TRBD1. J was trimmed by 1 base and V by 4 bases; bases with no gene match: 6. In germline, CDR1 is MDHEN, CDR2 SYDVKM. This CDR3 is built from 17 residues. This CDR3 is CASSSGQGTSGANVLTF. Written as DNA, the CDR3 is TGTGCCAGCAGTTCCGGACAGGGAACTTCTGGGGCCAACGTCCTGACTTTC. The variable domain in full, completed from reference TRBV28 and TRBJ2-6, reads DVKVTQSSRYLVKRTGEKVFLECVQDMDHENMFWYRQDPGLGLRLIYFSYDVKMKEKGDIPEGYSVSREKKERFSLILESASTNQTSMYLCASSSGQGTSGANVLTFGAGSRLTVL.

The V gene is TRBV6-2 or TRBV6-3, the J gene TRBJ2-2; 14 positions match TRBD2. From germline, CDR1 is MNHEY and CDR2 SVGEGT. The CDR3 length is 17 residues. Trimming took 2 bases from V and 6 from J; bases not matched to a gene: 5. CDR3 residues: CASSYRGTSGRAGELFF. CDR3 nucleotides: TGTGCCAGCAGTTACCGCGGGACTAGCGGGAGAGCCGGGGAGCTGTTTTTT.